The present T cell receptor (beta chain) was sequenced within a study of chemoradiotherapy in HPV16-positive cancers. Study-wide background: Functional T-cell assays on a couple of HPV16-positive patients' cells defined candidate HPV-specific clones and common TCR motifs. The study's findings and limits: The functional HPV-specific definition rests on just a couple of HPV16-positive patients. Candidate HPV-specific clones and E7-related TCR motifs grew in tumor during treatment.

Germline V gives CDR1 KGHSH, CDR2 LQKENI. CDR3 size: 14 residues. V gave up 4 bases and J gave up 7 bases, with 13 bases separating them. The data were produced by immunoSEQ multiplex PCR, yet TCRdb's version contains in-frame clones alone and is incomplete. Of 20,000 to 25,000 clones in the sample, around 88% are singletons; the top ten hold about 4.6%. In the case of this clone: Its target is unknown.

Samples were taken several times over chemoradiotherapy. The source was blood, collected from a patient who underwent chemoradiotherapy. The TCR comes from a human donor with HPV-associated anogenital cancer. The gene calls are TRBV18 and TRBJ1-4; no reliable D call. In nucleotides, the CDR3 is TGTGCCAGCTCACTGACGGACGGTACTGAAAAACTGTTTTTT. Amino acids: CASSLTDGTEKLFF.